The next 28 T cell receptor beta chains were all read from a single sample in a study of T cells in women clearing cervical HPV infection. The method was immunoSEQ multiplex PCR; TCRdb's version includes in-frame clones alone and lacks a portion of them. This sample lists about 23,000 clones; its ten largest clones have roughly 2.5%. Sequencing input: blood buffy coat. The source is a woman aged 18 to 75 with a cervical HPV16 infection that either progressed to CIN3+ or cleared (not recorded which).

With regard to this clone: With the read ending 3 residues before the CDR3 end, the germline J gene is used to fill in that end. The genes are TRBV27 and TRBJ2-7; tentatively, D is TRBD2 (6 bases). This CDR3 comprises 14 residues. The V gene's germline CDR1 is MNHEY and CDR2 SMNVEV (reference sequence). The germline V and J ends were trimmed by 2 bases and 1 base, with 9 bases remaining between them. CDR3 bases read: TGTGCCAGCAGTTTAAAGCGGGCGTCCTACGAG. Amino acids: CASSLKRASYE. In full, the CDR3 is CASSLKRASYEQYF.

Details on this clone: The read halts 3 residues ahead of the CDR3 end, with the missing end drawn from the germline J gene. The genes are TRBV14 and TRBJ1-4; 8 nucleotides agree with TRBD1. The V gene end was trimmed by 1 base and the J gene end by 8 bases; junction bases not matched to a gene: 6. The germline V gene has CDR1 SGHDN and CDR2 FVKESK. CDR3 length equals 15 residues. The CDR3 here is CASSQGDRGGEKLFF. CDR3 bases read: TGTGCCAGCAGCCAAGGCGACAGGGGTGGGGAAAAA.

Concerning this clone: Read coverage stops 3 residues before the CDR3 terminus; the germline J gene supplies the remainder. The chain joins TRBV10-3 to TRBJ2-5, with TRBD1 matching 9 bases. The length of the CDR3 is 14 residues. V gave up 2 bases and J gave up 5 bases; unmatched junction bases: 3. Germline CDR1 is ENHRY and CDR2 is SYGVKD. The sequenced part of the CDR3 DNA is TGTGCCATCAGTGAGCACAGGGGGCTGGAGACC. Translation: CAISEHRGLET. The whole CDR3 protein reads CAISEHRGLETQYF.

On this clone itself: The CDR3 is cut off 3 residues early in the read; its end comes from the germline J gene. V gene TRBV7-9 combines with J gene TRBJ2-1; a weak D match, TRBD2 (6 bases). The ends were cut back, 5 bases at V and 2 bases at J, with 13 bases in the middle. Germline V CDR1 and CDR2: SEHNR, FQNEAQ (reference sequence). This CDR3 has 15 residues. The sequenced CDR3 bases are TGTGCCAGCAGCACCGGGGAGGTCCCCTACAATGAG. This encodes CASSTGEVPYNE. The complete CDR3 protein is CASSTGEVPYNEQFF.

Remarks on this clone: The read terminates 3 residues ahead of where the CDR3 ends, so the germline J gene completes it. The V call is TRBV6-4, the J call TRBJ2-1, with 13 bases lining up with TRBD2. The V segment lost 2 bases and the J segment 0 bases; nucleotides outside the gene matches: 16. Germline V lookup: CDR1 MRHNA, CDR2 SNTAGT. The CDR3 sequence is 22 residues long. CDR3 sequence: CASSDPQGLAGVMASSYNEQFF. CDR3 DNA, as far as it was read: TGTGCCAGCAGTGACCCCCAAGGACTAGCGGGAGTTATGGCCAGCTCCTACAATGAG.

Comment on this clone: The sequenced fragment ends 3 residues before the CDR3 boundary, so the rest is inferred from the germline J gene. The chain carries TRBV6-2 or TRBV6-3 and TRBJ2-2; TRBD1 aligns across 8 bases. CDR1 and CDR2 (germline): MNHEY, SVGEGT. The CDR3 spans 16 residues. The CDR3 region is CATSDRAVLLDSPLFF. The CDR3 bases that were read are TGTGCCACCTCGGACAGGGCTGTCCTCTTGGATTCACCG.

With regard to this clone: The read finishes 3 residues shy of the CDR3 end, and the germline J gene is used to complete it. V usage is TRBV7-8 and J usage is TRBJ1-2; a weak D match, TRBD1 (6 bases). V lost 4 bases and J 0 bases, leaving 18 bases between the germline ends. Germline CDR1 reads SGHVS; CDR2 reads FQNEAQ. The CDR3 runs 17 residues. The covered CDR3 bases are TGTGCCAGCAGCTCCCTGGCAGGGGAGGAAGCTAACTATGGC. It is translated as CASSSLAGEEANYG. The entire CDR3 sequence reads CASSSLAGEEANYGYTF.

About this clone itself: Read data end 3 residues before the CDR3 end; the end is taken from the germline J gene. This chain connects TRBV7-9 to TRBJ2-4; the D gene is possibly TRBD2 (6 bases). Germline-derived CDR1 and CDR2 are SEHNR and FQNEAQ (reference sequence). This CDR3 is built from 14 residues. The CDR3 loop is CASSNGGIRDGQYF. CDR3 bases read: TGTGCCAGCAGCAATGGGGGGATAAGGGATGGT.

Comments on this clone: The read ends 3 residues before the CDR3 terminus; that terminus is restored from the germline J gene. The chain employs TRBV30 and TRBJ1-1; 11 nucleotides agree with TRBD1. The CDR3 loop spans 12 amino acids. Per germline, CDR1 GTSNPN and CDR2 SVGIG (reference sequence). The CDR3 bases that were read are TGTGCCTGGAGCGGGGACAGGGGGGAA. This translates into CAWSGDRGE. The full CDR3 protein is CAWSGDRGEAFF.

Concerning this clone: The read is 3 residues too short to cover the CDR3 end, so that end is filled in from the germline J gene. The chain joins TRBV28 to TRBJ2-7; 7 bases are shared with TRBD2. CDR1 and CDR2 from the germline V gene are MDHEN and SYDVKM. This CDR3 contains 15 residues. The trim removed 5 bases at V and 5 bases at J, leaving 12 bases unmatched. CDR3 bases read: TGTGCCAGCAGTCCCGGGGTAGCGGGTGATCACGAG. Encoded protein: CASSPGVAGDHE. The whole CDR3 sequence is CASSPGVAGDHEQYF.

Turning to this clone: Read data end 3 residues before the CDR3 end; the end is taken from the germline J gene. The chain joins TRBV20-1 to TRBJ2-5, with 9 nucleotides matching TRBD2. Germline values: CDR1 DFQATT, CDR2 SNEGSKA (reference sequence). CDR3 length: 18 amino acids. Germline trimming cut 0 bases from V and 3 bases from J; bases unmatched to any gene: 14. CDR3 DNA, as far as it was read: TGCAGTGCTAGAGAACAGCGGCTAGCGGGGAGGCTAGAAGAGACC. Translated, it gives CSAREQRLAGRLEET. The CDR3 as a whole reads CSAREQRLAGRLEETQYF.

With respect to this clone: The read ends 3 residues shy of where the CDR3 ends; the end is completed using the germline J gene. The chain couples TRBV10-3 to TRBJ1-2; possible D gene TRBD1, 6 bases. CDR1 is ENHRY, CDR2 SYGVKD, per germline. The CDR3 has 13 residues. The CDR3 DNA, read in part, is TGTGCCATCAGTGAGTTGTCAGGGGAAGGC. Its translation is CAISELSGEG. The whole CDR3 reads CAISELSGEGYTF.

With respect to this clone: Sequence at one end of the junction differs from germline and may be a read error. Read coverage stops 3 residues before the CDR3 terminus; the germline J gene supplies the remainder. The chain links TRBV7-9 to TRBJ2-5; D possibly corresponds to TRBD2 (6 bases). Germline V gives CDR1 SEHNR, CDR2 FQNEAQ (reference sequence). This CDR3 has 15 amino acids. The CDR3 DNA, read in part, is TGTGCCAGCAGCTTGGCCGCGGGGTCCCAAGATACC. Residues: CASSLAAGSQDT. The entire CDR3 is CASSLAAGSQDTQYF.

With regard to this clone: The read finishes 3 residues shy of the CDR3 end, and the germline J gene is used to complete it. The chain has TRBV4-2 and TRBJ2-7; possible D gene TRBD2, 6 bases. Germline loops: CDR1 LGHNA, CDR2 YNFKEQ. The CDR3 is 15 amino acids. V gave up 6 bases and J gave up 3 bases, with 18 bases separating them. CDR3 amino acids: CASSPPPGLFYEQYF. Partial CDR3 DNA: TGTGCCAGCAGTCCCCCACCGGGACTTTTCTACGAG.

About this clone itself: The CDR3 end lies 3 residues beyond the end of the read and is filled in from the germline J gene. The chain couples TRBV20-1 to TRBJ2-2; D is perhaps TRBD2 (6 bases). Germline CDR1 reads DFQATT; CDR2 reads SNEGSKA (reference sequence). This CDR3 spans 14 amino acids. This chain's CDR3 is CSAREGSGDSPLFF. The DNA read from the CDR3 is TGCAGTGCTAGGGAGGGGAGTGGTGATTCACCG.

About this clone: The read halts 3 residues ahead of the CDR3 end, with the missing end drawn from the germline J gene. The chain couples TRBV20-1 to TRBJ1-4; D is ambiguous. CDR1 and CDR2 from the germline V gene are DFQATT and SNEGSKA (reference sequence). The CDR3 is 13 residues long. Deletions cut 3 bases from V and 4 bases from J, with 9 bases between. The sequenced CDR3 bases are TGCAGTGCTAGTCTGCGTAATAATGAAAAA. Translating gives CSASLRNNEK. The complete CDR3 reads CSASLRNNEKLFF.

With regard to this clone: The CDR3 end falls 3 residues outside the read, so it is completed with the germline J gene. V and J are TRBV19 and TRBJ2-3; no definite D call. The CDR3 runs to 14 residues. Germline loops: CDR1 LNHDA, CDR2 SQIVND (reference sequence). The part of the CDR3 DNA that was read is TGTGCCAGTACGGCGTGGCAGGTCGATCAGCCG. Translating it yields CASTAWQVDQP. The full CDR3 protein reads CASTAWQVDQPQYF. The full variable domain, completed using reference TRBV19 and TRBJ2-3, is DGGITQSPKYLFRKEGQNVTLSCEQNLNHDAMYWYRQDPGQGLRLIYYSQIVNDFQKGDIAEGYSVSREKKESFPLTVTSAQKNPTAFYLCASTAWQVDQPQYFGPGTRLTVL.

As regards this clone: Read data end 3 residues before the CDR3 end; the end is taken from the germline J gene. The chain recombines TRBV19 with TRBJ1-5, with TRBD1 matching 7 bases. This CDR3 has 16 residues. CDR1 LNHDA and CDR2 SQIVND come from the germline V gene (reference sequence). V was pared by 1 base and J by 6 bases, with 9 bases of the junction left unmatched. CDR3 sequence: CASSIATGRISQPQHF. Incomplete CDR3 DNA: TGTGCCAGTAGTATAGCGACAGGGAGAATCAGTCAGCCC.

About this clone itself: The read halts 3 residues ahead of the CDR3 end, with the missing end drawn from the germline J gene. V gene TRBV7-3 combines with J gene TRBJ2-1; 9 bases are shared with TRBD1. The CDR3 has 15 amino acids. Trimming took 4 bases from V and 5 from J; bases not matched to a gene: 6. Germline-derived CDR1 and CDR2 are SGHTA and FQGTGA. The CDR3 here is CASSSNRGRDNEQFF. The covered CDR3 bases are TGTGCCAGCAGCTCCAACAGGGGGCGAGACAATGAG.

About this clone: The DNA ends 3 residues before the CDR3 does, and the rest of the CDR3 is filled in from the germline J gene. The chain combines TRBV7-6 with TRBJ2-2, with 7 bases lining up with TRBD1. The CDR3 extends over 14 amino acids. Trimming cost V 5 bases and J 1 base; bases outside gene matches: 1. Looked up from germline, CDR1 is SGHVS and CDR2 is FNYEAQ. CDR3 residues: CASSRTGNTGELFF. The DNA read from the CDR3 is TGTGCCAGCAGCAGGACAGGGAACACCGGGGAG.

With respect to this clone: The DNA ends 3 residues before the CDR3 does, and the rest of the CDR3 is filled in from the germline J gene. The chain joins TRBV5-1 to TRBJ1-2; 7 bases fit TRBD1. The germline gives CDR1 SGHRS, CDR2 YFSETQ. After removal of 3 bases from V and 4 bases from J, the junction contained 6 bases not matched to a gene. CDR3 length equals 14 residues. CDR3 in amino acids: CASSSTGRSYGYTF. The covered CDR3 bases are TGCGCCAGCAGCTCGACAGGGAGGTCCTATGGC.

Comment on this clone: The read gets to within 3 residues of the CDR3 end, and the germline J gene fills in the rest. The chain uses TRBV5-1 and TRBJ2-3; D may be TRBD1 (5 bases). Germline V gives CDR1 SGHRS, CDR2 YFSETQ. This CDR3 is 14 amino acids long. Incomplete CDR3 DNA: TGCGCCAGCAGCTTGGAACAGGTCATGGAGACG. Translating gives CASSLEQVMET. The complete CDR3 protein is CASSLEQVMETQYF.

Comments on this clone: Read coverage stops 3 residues before the CDR3 terminus; the germline J gene supplies the remainder. The chain has TRBV18 and TRBJ1-2, with a possible D match to TRBD1 (5 bases). The V gene's germline CDR1 is KGHSH and CDR2 LQKENI. The CDR3 runs 11 residues. The chain's CDR3 is CASSETDTYTF. CDR3 DNA (partial): TGTGCCAGCTCCGAGACAGATACC.

Concerning this clone itself: The read ends 3 residues shy of where the CDR3 ends; the end is completed using the germline J gene. The chain joins TRBV7-9 to TRBJ1-4; possibly TRBD1 for D (6 bases). The CDR3 sequence is 15 residues long. Per germline, CDR1 SEHNR and CDR2 FQNEAQ (reference sequence). CDR3 sequence reads: CASSSLTGYESPLFF. The CDR3 DNA, read in part, is TGTGCCAGCAGCTCATTGACAGGCTATGAATCACCA. Drawing the rest from reference TRBV7-9 and TRBJ1-4, the complete variable domain is DTGVSQNPRHKITKRGQNVTFRCDPISEHNRLYWYRQTLGQGPEFLTYFQNEAQLEKSRLLSDRFSAERPKGSFSTLEIQRTEQGDSAMYLCASSSLTGYESPLFFGSGTQLSVL.

As concerns this clone: The CDR3 is cut off 3 residues early in the read; its end comes from the germline J gene. The chain employs TRBV29-1 and TRBJ1-1; TRBD1 is a possible D gene (6 bases). The length of the CDR3 is 10 residues. In germline, CDR1 is SQVTM, CDR2 ANQGSEA. CDR3 bases read: TGCAGCGTGGGACAAGGGGAA. This encodes CSVGQGE. The whole CDR3 protein is CSVGQGEAFF.

In the case of this clone: The read terminates 3 residues ahead of where the CDR3 ends, so the germline J gene completes it. This chain connects TRBV13 to TRBJ2-2; D might be TRBD1 (5 bases). This CDR3 spans 15 amino acids. CDR1 and CDR2 from the germline V gene are PRHDT and FYEKMQ (reference sequence). The V and J ends lost 2 bases and 2 bases respectively, with 9 bases between them. The CDR3 bases that were read are TGTGCCAGCAGCTTAAGACAGACCAACACCGGGGAG. Protein product: CASSLRQTNTGE. The CDR3 in its entirety is CASSLRQTNTGELFF.

As regards this clone: The observed sequence ends 3 residues before the CDR3 terminus, with the missing tail filled in from the germline J gene. The V and J genes are TRBV7-9 and TRBJ1-5, with D possibly matching TRBD1 (5 bases). The germline V gene has CDR1 SEHNR and CDR2 FQNEAQ (reference sequence). The V end was cut by 5 bases, the J end by 3 bases, with 14 bases between. This CDR3 region has 15 residues. CDR3 DNA (partial): TGTGCCAGCAGCCCAACCGACAGTACCAATCAGCCC. This sequence encodes CASSPTDSTNQP. The CDR3, in full, reads CASSPTDSTNQPQHF. Full variable domain (missing parts from reference TRBV7-9 and TRBJ1-5): DTGVSQNPRHKITKRGQNVTFRCDPISEHNRLYWYRQTLGQGPEFLTYFQNEAQLEKSRLLSDRFSAERPKGSFSTLEIQRTEQGDSAMYLCASSPTDSTNQPQHFGDGTRLSIL.

The CDR3 bases that were read are TGTGCCAGCTCCCCGGGACAGGGGGCGCTGGGCACTGAA. This sequence encodes CASSPGQGALGTE. The full CDR3 sequence reads CASSPGQGALGTEAFF. The chain links TRBV18 to TRBJ1-1; 12 bases line up with TRBD1. Read coverage stops 3 residues before the CDR3 terminus; the germline J gene supplies the remainder. Unmatched junction bases numbered 9, after V lost 6 bases and J lost 4 bases. CDR1 and CDR2 (germline): KGHSH, LQKENI. The CDR3 covers 16 residues.